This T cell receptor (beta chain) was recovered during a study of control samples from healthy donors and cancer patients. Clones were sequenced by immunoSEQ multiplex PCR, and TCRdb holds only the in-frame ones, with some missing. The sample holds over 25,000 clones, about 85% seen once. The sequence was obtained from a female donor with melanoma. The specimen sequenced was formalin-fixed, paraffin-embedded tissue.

CDR3 DNA: TGTGCCAGCAGCTTTTACGGCCGGGACAGGGCTTACAATGAGCAGTTCTTC. Encoded protein: CASSFYGRDRAYNEQFF. This chain links TRBV7-2 with TRBJ2-1; 9 nucleotides align to TRBD1. Looked up from germline, CDR1 is SGHTA and CDR2 is FQGNSA. The length of the CDR3 is 17 residues. The V segment lost 3 bases and the J segment 4 bases; nucleotides outside the gene matches: 10.